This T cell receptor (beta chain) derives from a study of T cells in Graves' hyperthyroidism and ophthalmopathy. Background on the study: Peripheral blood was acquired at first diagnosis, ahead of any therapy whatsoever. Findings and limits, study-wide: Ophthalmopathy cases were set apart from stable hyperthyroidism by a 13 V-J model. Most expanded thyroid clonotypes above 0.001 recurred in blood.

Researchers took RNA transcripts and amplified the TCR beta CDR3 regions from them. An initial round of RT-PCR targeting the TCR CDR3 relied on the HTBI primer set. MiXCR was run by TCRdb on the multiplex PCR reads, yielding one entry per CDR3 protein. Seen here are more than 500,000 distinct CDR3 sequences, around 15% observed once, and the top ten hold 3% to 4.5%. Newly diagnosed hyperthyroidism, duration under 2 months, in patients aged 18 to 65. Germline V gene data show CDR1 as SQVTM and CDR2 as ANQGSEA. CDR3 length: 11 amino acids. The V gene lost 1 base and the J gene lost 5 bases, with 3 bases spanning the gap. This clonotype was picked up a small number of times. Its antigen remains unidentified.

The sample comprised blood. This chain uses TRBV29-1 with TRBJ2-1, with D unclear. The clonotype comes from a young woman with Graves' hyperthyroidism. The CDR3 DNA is TGCAGCGTTGAAGTCGACAATGAGCAGTTCTTC. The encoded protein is CSVEVDNEQFF.